This T cell receptor beta chain was found in a study of blood T cell repertoires in COVID-19. Study summary: The United States, Italy and Spain provided the acute and convalescent COVID-19 samples. Sample material is recorded as cDNA or gDNA derived from T cells, B-cell-depleted T cells, or PBMCs.

The CDR3 sequence is 16 residues long. CDR1 and CDR2 (germline): SEHNR, FQNEAQ (reference sequence). Trimming took off 2 bases at V and 0 bases at J, with 11 bases between the two ends. Per the authors' pipeline: Estimates of nucleated cell counts were drawn from the amplification of reference gene primers. The assay was immunoSEQ multiplex PCR, and TCRdb's table has in-frame clones only and misses some. V, J and clone size derive from that table, while D and trimming were established from the DNA sequence. The table has approximately 70,000 clones, around 90% seen once; the top ten hold approximately 14%.

The chain couples TRBV7-9 to TRBJ1-3; TRBD1 might be the D (5 bases). The source of this sequence is a human donor with active COVID-19. The donor label of this sample is uncertain. Material: peripheral blood. CDR3 nucleotide sequence: TGTGCCAGCAGCTTATATCAGGGATTCTCTGGAAACACCATATATTTT. Protein product: CASSLYQGFSGNTIYF.